This is a list of T cell receptor beta chains from one sample in a study of blood T cell repertoires in COVID-19. Data came from immunoSEQ multiplex PCR; TCRdb stores just in-frame clones and leaves some out. The sample holds hundreds of thousands of clones, about 80% seen once. Sequences were obtained from PBMCs or T cells enriched from blood (not recorded which). These receptors all stem from a woman in her forties or fifties who had been exposed to COVID-19. Each CDR3 is given with its conserved first and last residue. D genes are given only for firm matches. Rows give clone size only sometimes, using once, few, many, or a class for an expanded clone.

v_call	cdr3_length	j_call	d_call	clone_size	cdr3_aa	cdr3_nt
TRBV5-6	16	TRBJ2-1	-	-	CASSLARTRNNNEQFF	TGTGCCAGCAGCTTGGCCCGGACTCGGAATAACAATGAGCAGTTCTTC
TRBV19	13	TRBJ2-7	-	-	CASSIDLRLEQYF	TGTGCCAGTAGTATAGACCTACGGTTGGAGCAGTACTTC
TRBV28	12	TRBJ1-1	-	-	CASRGLSPEAFF	TGTGCCAGCAGGGGCCTCTCCCCTGAAGCTTTCTTT
TRBV7-8	15	TRBJ2-3	TRBD1	-	CASRSGTASTDTQYF	TGTGCCAGCAGGTCCGGGACAGCTAGCACAGATACGCAGTATTTT
TRBV6-5	11	TRBJ2-7	TRBD1	-	CAGQDYDEQYF	TGTGCCGGACAGGATTATGACGAGCAGTACTTC
TRBV7-2	16	TRBJ2-7	TRBD1	-	CASSWRTGRTTYEQYF	TGTGCCAGCAGCTGGAGGACAGGGAGGACCACCTACGAGCAGTACTTC
TRBV11-2	14	TRBJ2-7	-	-	CASTFGGNNYEQYF	TGTGCCAGCACTTTCGGAGGGAATAACTACGAGCAGTACTTC
TRBV19	15	TRBJ1-1	TRBD1	-	CASSADRGGNTEAFF	TGTGCCAGTAGTGCGGACAGGGGGGGGAACACTGAAGCTTTCTTT
TRBV18	16	TRBJ1-2	TRBD1	-	CASSPTQGAQNYGYTF	TGTGCCAGCTCACCTACACAGGGGGCGCAAAACTATGGCTACACCTTC
TRBV19	15	TRBJ2-3	TRBD2	-	CASSPMGGSPDTQYF	TGTGCCAGTAGTCCCATGGGGGGGTCCCCAGATACGCAGTATTTT
TRBV19	12	TRBJ1-2	-	-	CAVEGGPFGYTF	TGTGCGGTGGAGGGTGGCCCCTTCGGCTACACCTTC
TRBV15	14	TRBJ2-7	-	-	CATSSGSFLDEQYF	TGTGCCACCAGCAGCGGGAGCTTTTTGGACGAGCAGTACTTC
TRBV12-3/TRBV12-4	13	TRBJ1-1	TRBD1	-	CASWREGADEAFF	TGTGCCAGTTGGAGAGAGGGGGCTGATGAAGCTTTCTTT
TRBV7-8	15	TRBJ1-3	-	-	CASSRPGISGNTIYF	TGTGCCAGCAGCCGACCAGGGATCTCTGGAAACACCATATATTTT
TRBV14	14	TRBJ1-1	-	-	CASSPAGRLTEAFF	TGTGCCAGCAGCCCCGCAGGGCGCCTAACTGAAGCTTTCTTT
TRBV7-2	13	TRBJ1-2	-	once	CASSLAGGPEPTF	TGTGCCAGCAGCTTAGCGGGAGGACCCGAGCCCACCTTC
TRBV5-4	11	TRBJ1-1	-	-	CASSGRREAFF	TGTGCCAGCAGCGGTAGGAGGGAAGCTTTCTTT
TRBV7-2	18	TRBJ1-6	-	few	CASSFHLYRERTGSPLHF	TGTGCCAGCAGCTTCCACCTATACAGGGAAAGGACGGGTTCACCCCTCCACTTT
TRBV5-1	17	TRBJ2-2	TRBD1	-	CASSLMSLTGGTGELFF	TGCGCCAGCAGCTTGATGTCCTTGACAGGGGGGACCGGGGAGCTGTTTTTT
TRBV28	13	TRBJ1-2	-	-	CASSSSGLYGYTF	TGTGCCAGCAGTTCCTCAGGGCTCTATGGCTACACCTTC
TRBV12-3/TRBV12-4	13	TRBJ1-1	-	-	CASTASVTGYAFF	TGTGCCAGCACGGCGAGCGTGACAGGTTATGCTTTCTTT
TRBV29-1	11	TRBJ2-5	TRBD1	-	CSVYRGETQYF	TGCAGCGTTTACAGGGGAGAGACCCAGTACTTC
TRBV19	14	TRBJ2-7	-	-	CASSIGHPFYEQYF	TGTGCCAGTAGTATAGGGCACCCTTTCTACGAGCAGTACTTC
TRBV13	16	TRBJ1-2	TRBD1	-	CASSLGGTGSSYGYTF	TGTGCCAGCAGCTTAGGAGGGACAGGGTCGAGCTATGGCTACACCTTC
TRBV3-1/TRBV3-2	14	TRBJ2-3	-	-	CASSQEGWVDTQYF	TGTGCCAGCAGCCAAGAGGGCTGGGTGGATACGCAGTATTTT
TRBV12-3/TRBV12-4	12	TRBJ1-2	-	few	CASSEQGYGYTF	TGTGCCAGCAGTGAGCAGGGGTATGGCTACACCTTC
TRBV18	13	TRBJ1-1	-	-	CASSPGAGTEAFF	TGTGCCAGCTCACCGGGGGCGGGCACTGAAGCTTTCTTT
TRBV2	14	TRBJ1-4	-	-	CASSSWAINEKLFF	TGTGCCAGCAGTAGCTGGGCCATTAATGAAAAACTGTTTTTT
TRBV7-3	13	TRBJ2-1	TRBD1	-	CASSKKTGDEQFF	TGTGCCAGCAGCAAAAAAACAGGGGATGAGCAGTTCTTC
TRBV6-4	11	TRBJ2-7	-	-	CARSSSYEQYF	TGTGCCAGATCCAGTTCCTACGAGCAGTACTTC